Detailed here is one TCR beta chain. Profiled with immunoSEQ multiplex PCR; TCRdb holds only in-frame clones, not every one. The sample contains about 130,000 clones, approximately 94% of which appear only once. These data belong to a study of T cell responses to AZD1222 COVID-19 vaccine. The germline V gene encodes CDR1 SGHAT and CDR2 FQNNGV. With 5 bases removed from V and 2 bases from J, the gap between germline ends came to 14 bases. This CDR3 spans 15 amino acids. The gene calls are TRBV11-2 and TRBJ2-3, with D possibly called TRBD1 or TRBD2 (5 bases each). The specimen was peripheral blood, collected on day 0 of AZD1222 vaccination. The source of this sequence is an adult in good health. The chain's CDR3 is CASSLRDHYTDTQYF. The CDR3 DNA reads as TGTGCCAGCAGCCTCCGGGACCACTACACAGATACGCAGTATTTT.